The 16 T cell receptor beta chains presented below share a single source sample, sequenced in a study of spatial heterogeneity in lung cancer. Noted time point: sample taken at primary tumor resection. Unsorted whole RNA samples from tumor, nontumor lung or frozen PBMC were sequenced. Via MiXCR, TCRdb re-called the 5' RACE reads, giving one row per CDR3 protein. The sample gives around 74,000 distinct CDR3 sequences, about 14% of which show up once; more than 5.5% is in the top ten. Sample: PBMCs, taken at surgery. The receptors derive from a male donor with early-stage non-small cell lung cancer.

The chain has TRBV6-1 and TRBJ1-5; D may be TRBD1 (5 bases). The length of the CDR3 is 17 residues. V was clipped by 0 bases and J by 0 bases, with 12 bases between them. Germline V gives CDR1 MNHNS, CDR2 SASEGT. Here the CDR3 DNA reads TGTGCCAGCAGTGAAGCGGGACGGACATATAGCAATCAGCCCCAGCATTTT. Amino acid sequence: CASSEAGRTYSNQPQHF.

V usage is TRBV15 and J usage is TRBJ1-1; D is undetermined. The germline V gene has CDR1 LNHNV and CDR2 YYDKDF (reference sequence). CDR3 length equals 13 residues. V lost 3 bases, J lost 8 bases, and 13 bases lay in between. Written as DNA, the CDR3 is TGTGCCACCAGCAGGGTGCTCAGGTTGGAAGCTTTCTTT. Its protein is CATSRVLRLEAFF. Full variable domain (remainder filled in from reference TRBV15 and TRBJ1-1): DAMVIQNPRYQVTQFGKPVTLSCSQTLNHNVMYWYQQKSSQAPKLLFHYYDKDFNNEADTPDNFQSRRPNTSFCFLDIRSPGLGDTAMYLCATSRVLRLEAFFGQGTRLTVV.

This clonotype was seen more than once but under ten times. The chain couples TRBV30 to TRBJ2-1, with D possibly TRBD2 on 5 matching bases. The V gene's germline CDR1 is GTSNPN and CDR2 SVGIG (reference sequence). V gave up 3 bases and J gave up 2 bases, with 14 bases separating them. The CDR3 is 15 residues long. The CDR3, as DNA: TGTGCCTGGAGCCCCGTAAGAGGGACCTACAATGAGCAGTTCTTC. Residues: CAWSPVRGTYNEQFF.

CDR3 coding DNA: TGCAGTGCCAGGGACTCCTTCACGAATACGCAGTATTTT. It specifies CSARDSFTNTQYF. The V and J genes are TRBV20-1 and TRBJ2-3; TRBD2 is a possible D gene (6 bases). Per germline, CDR1 DFQATT and CDR2 SNEGSKA (reference sequence). V was cut by 6 bases and J by 7 bases, with 17 bases left in between. There are 13 residues in the CDR3.

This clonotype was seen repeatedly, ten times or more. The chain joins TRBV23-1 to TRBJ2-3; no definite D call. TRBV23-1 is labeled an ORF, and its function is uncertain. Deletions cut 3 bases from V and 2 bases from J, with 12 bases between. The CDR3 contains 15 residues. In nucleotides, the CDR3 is TGCGCCAGCAGTCACGACCTCCCGTTCACAGATACGCAGTATTTT. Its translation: CASSHDLPFTDTQYF.

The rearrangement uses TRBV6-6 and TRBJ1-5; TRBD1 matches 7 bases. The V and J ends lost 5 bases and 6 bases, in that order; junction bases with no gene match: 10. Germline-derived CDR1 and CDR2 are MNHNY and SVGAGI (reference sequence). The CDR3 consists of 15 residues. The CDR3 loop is CASSIQGEMAQPQHF. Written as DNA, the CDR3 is TGTGCCAGCAGTATTCAGGGGGAAATGGCTCAGCCCCAGCATTTT.

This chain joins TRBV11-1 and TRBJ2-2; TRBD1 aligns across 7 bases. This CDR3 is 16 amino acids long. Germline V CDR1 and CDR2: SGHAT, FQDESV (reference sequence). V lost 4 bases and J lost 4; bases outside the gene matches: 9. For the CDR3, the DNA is TGTGCCAGCAGCTCCGGCGACAGGGATGCCACCGGGGAGCTGTTTTTT. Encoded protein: CASSSGDRDATGELFF.

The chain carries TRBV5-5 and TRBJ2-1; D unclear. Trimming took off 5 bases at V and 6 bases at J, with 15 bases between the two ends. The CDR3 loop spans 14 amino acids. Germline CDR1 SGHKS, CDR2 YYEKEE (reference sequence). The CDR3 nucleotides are TGTGCCAGCAGTCGTGCCGCCGGTCCCAATGAGCAGTTCTTC. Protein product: CASSRAAGPNEQFF.

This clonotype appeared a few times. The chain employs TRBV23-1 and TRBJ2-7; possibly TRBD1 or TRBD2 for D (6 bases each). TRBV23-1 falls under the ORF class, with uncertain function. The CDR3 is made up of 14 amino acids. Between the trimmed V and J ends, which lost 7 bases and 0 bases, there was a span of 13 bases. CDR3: CASTPRGDSYEQYF. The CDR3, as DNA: TGCGCCAGCACCCCTAGGGGGGACTCCTACGAGCAGTACTTC.

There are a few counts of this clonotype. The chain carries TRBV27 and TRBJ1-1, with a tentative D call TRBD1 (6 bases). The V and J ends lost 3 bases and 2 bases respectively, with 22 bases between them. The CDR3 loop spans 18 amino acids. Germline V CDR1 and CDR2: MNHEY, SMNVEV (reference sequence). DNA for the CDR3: TGTGCCAGCAGTTTCACGGGCCTCTCTAGGACAGTAAACACTGAAGCTTTCTTT. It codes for CASSFTGLSRTVNTEAFF.

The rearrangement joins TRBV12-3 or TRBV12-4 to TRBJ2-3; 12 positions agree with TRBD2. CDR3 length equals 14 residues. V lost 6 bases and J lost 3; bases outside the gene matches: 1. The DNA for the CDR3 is TGTGCCAGCAGCGGACTAGCGGGGACAGATACGCAGTATTTT. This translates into CASSGLAGTDTQYF.

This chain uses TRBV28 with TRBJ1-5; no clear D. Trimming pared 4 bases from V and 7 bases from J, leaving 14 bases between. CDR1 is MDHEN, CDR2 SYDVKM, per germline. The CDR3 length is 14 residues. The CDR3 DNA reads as TGTGCCAGCAGTTCCATGGCAGGTCAACAGCCCCAGCATTTT. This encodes CASSSMAGQQPQHF. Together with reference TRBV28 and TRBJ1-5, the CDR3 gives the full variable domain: DVKVTQSSRYLVKRTGEKVFLECVQDMDHENMFWYRQDPGLGLRLIYFSYDVKMKEKGDIPEGYSVSREKKERFSLILESASTNQTSMYLCASSSMAGQQPQHFGDGTRLSIL.

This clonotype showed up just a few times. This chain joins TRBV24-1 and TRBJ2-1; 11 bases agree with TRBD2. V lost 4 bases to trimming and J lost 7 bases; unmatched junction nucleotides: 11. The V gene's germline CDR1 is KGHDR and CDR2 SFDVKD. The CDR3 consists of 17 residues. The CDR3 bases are TGTGCCACCAGTGACCCCGGACTAGCGGGCCTCGTAAATGAGCAGTTCTTC. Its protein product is CATSDPGLAGLVNEQFF.

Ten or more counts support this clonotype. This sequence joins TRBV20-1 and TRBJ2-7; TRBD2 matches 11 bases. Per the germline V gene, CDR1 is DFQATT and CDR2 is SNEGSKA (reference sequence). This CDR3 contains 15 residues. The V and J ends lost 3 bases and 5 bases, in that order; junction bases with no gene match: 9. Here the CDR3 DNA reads TGCAGTGCTAGTAGTCTAGCGGGGGGATATGACGAGCAGTACTTC. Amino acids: CSASSLAGGYDEQYF.

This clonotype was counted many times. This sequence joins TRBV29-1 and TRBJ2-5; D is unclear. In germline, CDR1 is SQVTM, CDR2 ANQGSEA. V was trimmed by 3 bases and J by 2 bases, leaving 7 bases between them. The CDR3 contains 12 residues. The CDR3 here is CSVEAAQETQYF. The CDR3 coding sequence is TGCAGCGTTGAGGCGGCACAAGAGACCCAGTACTTC.

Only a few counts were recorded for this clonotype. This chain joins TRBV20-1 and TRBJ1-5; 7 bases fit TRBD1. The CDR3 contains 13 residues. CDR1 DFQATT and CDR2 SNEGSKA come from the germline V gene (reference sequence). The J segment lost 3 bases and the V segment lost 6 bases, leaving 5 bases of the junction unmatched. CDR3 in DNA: TGCAGTGCCTCGACAGGGACCAATCAGCCCCAGCATTTT. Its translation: CSASTGTNQPQHF.